This TCR beta chain was sequenced in a study of T cells after yellow fever vaccination. Whole-study context: Low-cell-number fractions underwent preparation using SMART-Seq v4 Ultra Low Input. Study-wide findings and caveats: A limited proportion of clonotypes was detected within both the CD4 and CD8 compartments.

CDR1 and CDR2 from the germline V gene are MNHEY and SVGAGI. The CDR3 is made up of 16 amino acids. TCRdb passed the 5' RACE reads through MiXCR, listing each CDR3 protein once. The data contain 350,000 to 450,000 distinct CDR3 sequences, over 5% of them singletons. As regards this clonotype: Its antigen is not known. At one of its ends the junction is not consistent with the germline gene, which may arise from a read error.

This chain connects TRBV6-5 to TRBJ1-1, with D possibly being TRBD1 (6 bases). The sample was PBMCs, taken 5 days after the yellow fever booster vaccination. The sequence was collected from a man aged 25 to 40 who received the YFV17D yellow fever vaccine. CDR3 amino acids: CDSSYSTTGKGFEAFF. The CDR3 bases are TGTGACAGCAGTTACTCGACGACAGGCAAAGGCTTTGAAGCTTTCTTT.